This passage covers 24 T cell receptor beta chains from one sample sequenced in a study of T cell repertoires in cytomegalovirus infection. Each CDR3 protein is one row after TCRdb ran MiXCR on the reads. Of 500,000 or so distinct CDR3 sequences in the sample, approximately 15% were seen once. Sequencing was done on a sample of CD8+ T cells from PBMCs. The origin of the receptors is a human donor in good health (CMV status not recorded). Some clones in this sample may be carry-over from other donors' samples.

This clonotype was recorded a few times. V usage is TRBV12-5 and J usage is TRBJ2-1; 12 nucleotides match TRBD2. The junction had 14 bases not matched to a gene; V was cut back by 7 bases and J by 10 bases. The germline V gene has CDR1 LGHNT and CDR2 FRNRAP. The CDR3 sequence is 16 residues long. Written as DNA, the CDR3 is TGTGCTAGTGTCACCCTAAGACTAGCGGGGGATGACGAGCAGTTCTTC. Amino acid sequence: CASVTLRLAGDDEQFF.

CDR3 amino acids: CSVETSGRITDTQYF. In DNA, the CDR3 is TGCAGCGTTGAGACTAGCGGGAGAATCACAGATACGCAGTATTTT. The rearrangement joins TRBV29-1 to TRBJ2-3, with TRBD2 matching 12 bases. V was pared by 3 bases and J by 2 bases, with 3 bases of the junction left unmatched. The length of the CDR3 is 15 residues. Germline V gene data show CDR1 as SQVTM and CDR2 as ANQGSEA.

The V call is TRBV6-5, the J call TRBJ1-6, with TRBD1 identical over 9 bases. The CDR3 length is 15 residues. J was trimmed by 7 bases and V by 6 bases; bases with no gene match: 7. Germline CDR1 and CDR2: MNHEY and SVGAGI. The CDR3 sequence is CASRTDRGRNSPLHF. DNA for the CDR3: TGTGCCAGCAGGACGGACAGGGGTAGGAATTCACCCCTCCACTTT.

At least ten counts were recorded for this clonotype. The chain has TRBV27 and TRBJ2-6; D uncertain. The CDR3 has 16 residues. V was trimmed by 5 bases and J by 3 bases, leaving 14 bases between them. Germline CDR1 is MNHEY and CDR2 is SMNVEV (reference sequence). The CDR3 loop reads CASSLPRTGGANVLTF. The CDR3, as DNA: TGTGCCAGCAGTCTCCCCCGGACCGGTGGGGCCAACGTCCTGACTTTC. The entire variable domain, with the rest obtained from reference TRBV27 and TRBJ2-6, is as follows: EAQVTQNPRYLITVTGKKLTVTCSQNMNHEYMSWYRQDPGLGLRQIYYSMNVEVTDKGDVPEGYKVSRKEKRNFPLILESPSPNQTSLYFCASSLPRTGGANVLTFGAGSRLTVL.

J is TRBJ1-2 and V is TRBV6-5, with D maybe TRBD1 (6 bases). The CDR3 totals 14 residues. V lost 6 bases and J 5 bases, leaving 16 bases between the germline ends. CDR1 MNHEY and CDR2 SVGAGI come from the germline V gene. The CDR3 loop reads CASSSRGALYGYTF. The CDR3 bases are TGTGCCAGCAGCTCAAGGGGGGCTCTATATGGCTACACCTTC.

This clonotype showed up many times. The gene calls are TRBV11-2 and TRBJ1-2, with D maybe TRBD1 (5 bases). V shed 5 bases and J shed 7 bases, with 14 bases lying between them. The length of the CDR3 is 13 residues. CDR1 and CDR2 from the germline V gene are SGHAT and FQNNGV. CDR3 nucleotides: TGTGCCAGCAGCGTGACCCGCGGGGGTGGCTACACCTTC. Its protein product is CASSVTRGGGYTF.

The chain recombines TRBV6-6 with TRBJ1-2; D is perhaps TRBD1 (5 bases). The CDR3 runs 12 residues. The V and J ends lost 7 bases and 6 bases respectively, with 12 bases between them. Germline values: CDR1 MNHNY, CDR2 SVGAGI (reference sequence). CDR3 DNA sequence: TGTGCCAGCACCGGGGAAGGGGATGGCTACACCTTC. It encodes CASTGEGDGYTF.

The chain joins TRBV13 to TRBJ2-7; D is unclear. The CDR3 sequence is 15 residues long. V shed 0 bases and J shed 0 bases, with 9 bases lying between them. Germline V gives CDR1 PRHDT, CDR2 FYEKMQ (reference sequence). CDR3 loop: CASSLGPVSSYEQYF. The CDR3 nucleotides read TGTGCCAGCAGCTTAGGACCGGTAAGCTCCTACGAGCAGTACTTC.

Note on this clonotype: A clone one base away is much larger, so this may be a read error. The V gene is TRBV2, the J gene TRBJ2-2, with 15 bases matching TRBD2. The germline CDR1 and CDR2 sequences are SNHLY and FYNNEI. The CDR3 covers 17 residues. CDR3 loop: CPSSEKGLAGGTGELFF. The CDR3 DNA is TGTCCCAGCAGTGAAAAGGGACTAGCGGGAGGCACCGGGGAGCTGTTTTTT.

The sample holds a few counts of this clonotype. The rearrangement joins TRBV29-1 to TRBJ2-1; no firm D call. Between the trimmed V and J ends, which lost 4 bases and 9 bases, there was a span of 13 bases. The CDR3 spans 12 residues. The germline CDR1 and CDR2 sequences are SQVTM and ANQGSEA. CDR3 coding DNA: TGCAGCGTTGTAAGAACCATGAGTGAGCAGTTCTTC. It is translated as CSVVRTMSEQFF.

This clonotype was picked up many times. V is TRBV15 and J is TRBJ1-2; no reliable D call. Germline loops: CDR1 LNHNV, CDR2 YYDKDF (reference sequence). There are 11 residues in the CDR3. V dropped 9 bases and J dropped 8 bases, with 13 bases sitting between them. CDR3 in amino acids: CATFGLNGYTF. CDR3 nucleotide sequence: TGTGCCACGTTTGGACTCAACGGCTACACCTTC.

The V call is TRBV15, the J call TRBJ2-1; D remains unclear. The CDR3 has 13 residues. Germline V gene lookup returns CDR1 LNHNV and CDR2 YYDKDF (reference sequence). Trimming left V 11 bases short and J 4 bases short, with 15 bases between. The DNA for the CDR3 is TGTGCCTCCCGCAAATCCCTGTACAATGAGCAGTTCTTC. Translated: CASRKSLYNEQFF.

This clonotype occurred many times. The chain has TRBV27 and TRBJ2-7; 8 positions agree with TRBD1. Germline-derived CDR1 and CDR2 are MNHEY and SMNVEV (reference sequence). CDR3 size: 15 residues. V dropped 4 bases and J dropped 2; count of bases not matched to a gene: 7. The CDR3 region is CASSSAGGGTYEQYF. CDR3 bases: TGTGCCAGCAGTTCTGCAGGGGGCGGCACCTACGAGCAGTACTTC.

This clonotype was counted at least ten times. CDR3 region: CAISEGTGEQYF. CDR3 DNA: TGTGCCATCAGTGAGGGGACGGGCGAGCAGTACTTC. The chain links TRBV10-3 to TRBJ2-7; D may match TRBD1 or TRBD2 (5 bases each). The germline V gene encodes CDR1 ENHRY and CDR2 SYGVKD. The CDR3 has 12 amino acids. V was trimmed by 2 bases and J by 6 bases, leaving 8 bases between them.

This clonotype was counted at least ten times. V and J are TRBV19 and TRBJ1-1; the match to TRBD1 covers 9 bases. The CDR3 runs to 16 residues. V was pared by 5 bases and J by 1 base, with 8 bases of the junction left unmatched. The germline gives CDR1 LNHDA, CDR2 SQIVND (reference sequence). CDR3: CASSLNRGRRNTEAFF. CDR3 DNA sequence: TGTGCCAGTAGTCTTAACAGGGGGCGCAGGAACACTGAAGCTTTCTTT.

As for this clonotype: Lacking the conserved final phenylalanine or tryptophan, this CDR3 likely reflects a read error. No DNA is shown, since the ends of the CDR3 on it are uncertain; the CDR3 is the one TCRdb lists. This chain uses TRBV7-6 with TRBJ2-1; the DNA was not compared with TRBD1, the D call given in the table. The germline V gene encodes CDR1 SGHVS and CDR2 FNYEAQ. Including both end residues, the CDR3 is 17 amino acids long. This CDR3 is CASSLVWTVPTENEQLL.

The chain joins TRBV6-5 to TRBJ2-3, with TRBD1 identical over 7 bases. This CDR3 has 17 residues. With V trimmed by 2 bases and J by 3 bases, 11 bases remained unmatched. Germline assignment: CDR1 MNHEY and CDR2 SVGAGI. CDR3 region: CASSYLLSGGRTDTQYF. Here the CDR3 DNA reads TGTGCCAGCAGTTACCTTTTGTCAGGGGGTCGGACAGATACGCAGTATTTT.

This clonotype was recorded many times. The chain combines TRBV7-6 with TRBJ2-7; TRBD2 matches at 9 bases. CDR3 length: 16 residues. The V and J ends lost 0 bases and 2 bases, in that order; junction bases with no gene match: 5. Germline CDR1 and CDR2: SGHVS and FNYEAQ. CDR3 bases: TGTGCCAGCAGCTTAGCGCGGCGGGGGGGTACCTACGAGCAGTACTTC. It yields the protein CASSLARRGGTYEQYF.

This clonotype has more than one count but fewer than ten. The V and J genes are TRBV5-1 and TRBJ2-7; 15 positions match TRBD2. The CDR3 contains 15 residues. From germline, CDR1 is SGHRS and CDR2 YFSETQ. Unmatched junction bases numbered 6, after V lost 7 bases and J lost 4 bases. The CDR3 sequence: CASGLAGGQGYEQYF. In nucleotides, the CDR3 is TGCGCCAGCGGACTAGCGGGAGGGCAAGGTTACGAGCAGTACTTC.

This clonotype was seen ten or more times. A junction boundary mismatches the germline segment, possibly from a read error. The chain's CDR3 is CASSLGDYRETQYF. The CDR3 bases are TGTGCTAGCAGCCTAGGGGACTACAGAGAGACCCAGTACTTC. The rearrangement joins TRBV7-7 to TRBJ2-5, with TRBD2 matching 7 bases. CDR3 size: 14 residues. CDR1 and CDR2 (germline): SSHAT, FNYEAQ (reference sequence). The full variable domain, in which reference TRBV7-7 and TRBJ2-5 provide the parts outside the CDR3, is GAGVSQSPRYKVTKRGQDVTLRCDPISSHATLYWYQQALGQGPEFLTYFNYEAQPDKSGLPSDRFSAERPEGSISTLTIQRTEQRDSAMYRCASSLGDYRETQYFGPGTRLLVL.

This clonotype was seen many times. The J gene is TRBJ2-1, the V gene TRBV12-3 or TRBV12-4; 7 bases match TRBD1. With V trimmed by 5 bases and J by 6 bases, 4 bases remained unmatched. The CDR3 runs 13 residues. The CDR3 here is CASSLGQPNEQFF. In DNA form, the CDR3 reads TGTGCCAGCAGTCTGGGACAGCCCAATGAGCAGTTCTTC.

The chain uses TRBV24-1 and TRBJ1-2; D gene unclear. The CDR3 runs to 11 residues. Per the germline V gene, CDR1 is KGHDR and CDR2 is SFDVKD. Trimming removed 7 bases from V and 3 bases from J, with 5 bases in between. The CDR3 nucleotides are TGTGCCACCAGATCCGACTATGGCTACACCTTC. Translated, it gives CATRSDYGYTF.

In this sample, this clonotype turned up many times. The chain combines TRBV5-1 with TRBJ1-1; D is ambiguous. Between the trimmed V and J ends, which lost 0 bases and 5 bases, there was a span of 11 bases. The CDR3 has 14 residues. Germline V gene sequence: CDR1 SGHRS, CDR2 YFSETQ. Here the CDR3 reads CASSLVGKGTEAFF. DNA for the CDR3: TGCGCCAGCAGCTTGGTCGGCAAGGGAACTGAAGCTTTCTTT.

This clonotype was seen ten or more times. CDR3 in DNA: TGTGCCAGCAGCCCACCGGGACAGAGCTCTGGAAACACCATATATTTT. Residues: CASSPPGQSSGNTIYF. This rearrangement joins TRBV7-8 to TRBJ1-3; TRBD1 agrees at 7 bases. CDR3 length equals 16 residues. Germline V CDR1 and CDR2: SGHVS, FQNEAQ. V was clipped by 5 bases and J by 0 bases; unmatched bases: 7.